These T cell receptor beta chains were read from a single sample in a study of lymphopenia after photon versus proton radiotherapy. Repertoires were generated with immunoSEQ multiplex PCR, while TCRdb's copy carries only in-frame clones and drops some. The sample shows about 70,000 clones, 92% of them seen only once. The sample in question was peripheral blood, obtained from a patient treated with photon-based radiotherapy. The receptors were gathered from a woman aged 40 to 50 with cholangiocarcinoma. Both conserved end residues are part of each CDR3. A D gene is named only where the DNA matches it firmly. Expanded clones are given a class, and other clones once, few, many or no size at all.

CDR3: CASSLGGREKLFF
DNA: TGTGCCAGCAGTTTAGGGGGCCGGGAAAAACTGTTTTTT
size: once
J: TRBJ1-4
V: TRBV28
D: -

CDR3: CSAVDGSSYNEQFF
DNA: TGCAGCGCCGTCGACGGGAGCTCCTACAATGAGCAGTTCTTC
size: once
J: TRBJ2-1
V: TRBV29-1
D: -

CDR3: CASSQDWDRGNYNEQFF
DNA: TGCGCCAGCAGCCAAGATTGGGACAGGGGAAACTACAATGAGCAGTTCTTC
size: -
J: TRBJ2-1
V: TRBV4-1
D: TRBD1

CDR3: CAWSATGSSEAFF
DNA: TGTGCCTGGAGTGCGACAGGGTCTTCTGAAGCTTTCTTT
size: -
J: TRBJ1-1
V: TRBV30
D: TRBD1

CDR3: CASSLRGDRAFF
DNA: TGTGCCAGCAGTTTAAGGGGGGATCGAGCTTTCTTT
size: -
J: TRBJ1-1
V: TRBV28
D: -

CDR3: CASSYIAGGPTDTQYF
DNA: TGTGCCAGCAGCTATATAGCGGGAGGGCCAACGGATACGCAGTATTTT
size: -
J: TRBJ2-3
V: TRBV9
D: TRBD2

CDR3: CASSRGTGNGYTF
DNA: TGTGCCAGCAGCAGGGGGACAGGGAATGGCTACACCTTC
size: -
J: TRBJ1-2
V: TRBV5-6
D: TRBD1

CDR3: CASTLDSLGSGNTEAFF
DNA: TGTGCCAGTACCCTGGACAGCCTAGGTTCCGGGAACACTGAAGCTTTCTTT
size: -
J: TRBJ1-1
V: TRBV19
D: -

CDR3: CASSWETGFRQETQYF
DNA: TGCGCCAGCAGCTGGGAGACAGGGTTTCGACAAGAGACCCAGTACTTC
size: -
J: TRBJ2-5
V: TRBV5-1
D: TRBD1

CDR3: CASRQRVNSPLHF
DNA: TGTGCCAGCAGACAGAGAGTTAATTCACCTCTCCACTTT
size: -
J: TRBJ1-6
V: TRBV2
D: -

CDR3: CASSLTGTNEKLFF
DNA: TGTGCCAGCTCACTAACAGGGACTAATGAAAAACTGTTTTTT
size: -
J: TRBJ1-4
V: TRBV18
D: -

CDR3: CASSQDPREQPQHF
DNA: TGTGCCAGCAGCCAAGATCCGAGGGAGCAGCCCCAGCATTTT
size: -
J: TRBJ1-5
V: TRBV4-2
D: -

CDR3: CASSVMSGGHTGELFF
DNA: TGTGCCAGCAGCGTTATGTCGGGAGGACACACCGGGGAGCTGTTTTTT
size: -
J: TRBJ2-2
V: TRBV9
D: TRBD2

CDR3: CASSLGGREQFF
DNA: TGCGCCAGCAGCCTAGGGGGGCGGGAGCAGTTCTTC
size: -
J: TRBJ2-1
V: TRBV4-1
D: -

CDR3: CASSLEEGAYGYTF
DNA: TGTGCCAGCAGCTTGGAGGAGGGAGCGTATGGCTACACCTTC
size: -
J: TRBJ1-2
V: TRBV5-8
D: -

CDR3: CASSEYGTEYEQYF
DNA: TGTGCCAGCAGTGAATACGGGACCGAGTACGAGCAGTACTTC
size: -
J: TRBJ2-7
V: TRBV6-1
D: -

CDR3: CASSDRRSAGGGGTQYF
DNA: TGCGCCAGCAGTGACCGGCGGAGCGCCGGGGGAGGTGGGACGCAGTATTTT
size: once
J: TRBJ2-3
V: TRBV10-1
D: -

CDR3: CAWSGDYGYTF
DNA: TGTGCCTGGAGTGGGGACTATGGCTACACCTTC
size: -
J: TRBJ1-2
V: TRBV30
D: -

CDR3: CAISEGSPGAYNEQFF
DNA: TGTGCCATCAGTGAAGGTTCACCGGGGGCCTACAATGAGCAGTTCTTC
size: -
J: TRBJ2-1
V: TRBV10-3
D: -

CDR3: CASSSSLGSLNEKLFF
DNA: TGTGCCAGCAGCTCCAGTTTGGGGAGTCTTAATGAAAAACTGTTTTTT
size: -
J: TRBJ1-4
V: TRBV9
D: -

CDR3: CASSLGQDYGYTF
DNA: TGTGCCAGCAGCCTGGGACAGGACTATGGCTACACCTTC
size: -
J: TRBJ1-2
V: TRBV13
D: TRBD1

CDR3: CASSQLGGTEAFF
DNA: TGTGCCAGCAGCCAATTGGGAGGCACTGAAGCTTTCTTT
size: -
J: TRBJ1-1
V: TRBV16
D: -

CDR3: CASRDGQSLNEKLFF
DNA: TGCGCCAGCCGAGACGGACAGAGCCTTAATGAAAAACTGTTTTTT
size: -
J: TRBJ1-4
V: TRBV10-2
D: -

CDR3: CASSIGQGADTEAFF
DNA: TGTGCCAGTAGTATCGGACAGGGGGCAGACACTGAAGCTTTCTTT
size: once
J: TRBJ1-1
V: TRBV19
D: TRBD1

CDR3: CASLGTGFNYGYTF
DNA: TGTGCCAGCCTCGGAACTGGGTTTAACTATGGCTACACCTTC
size: -
J: TRBJ1-2
V: TRBV28
D: -

CDR3: CSVDRGVTGELFF
DNA: TGCAGCGTGGACAGGGGAGTCACCGGGGAGCTGTTTTTT
size: -
J: TRBJ2-2
V: TRBV29-1
D: TRBD1

CDR3: CASSPRTVRTEAFF
DNA: TGTGCCAGCAGCCCCAGGACCGTAAGGACTGAAGCTTTCTTT
size: -
J: TRBJ1-1
V: TRBV14
D: -

CDR3: CASGLAGGPQFF
DNA: TGTGCTAGTGGTTTAGCGGGGGGTCCACAGTTCTTC
size: -
J: TRBJ2-1
V: TRBV12-5
D: TRBD2

CDR3: CASSLPGVEAFF
DNA: TGTGCCAGCTCACTTCCGGGTGTTGAAGCTTTCTTT
size: -
J: TRBJ1-1
V: TRBV18
D: -

CDR3: CASTDTTGSSEAFF
DNA: TGTGCCAGCACCGACACGACAGGGAGTTCTGAAGCTTTCTTT
size: -
J: TRBJ1-1
V: TRBV13
D: TRBD1

CDR3: CASSLVGQGGQPQHF
DNA: TGTGCCAGCAGCTTAGTTGGCCAGGGTGGCCAGCCCCAGCATTTT
size: -
J: TRBJ1-5
V: TRBV7-2
D: -

CDR3: CASSSGRSTGSGNEQFF
DNA: TGTGCCAGCAGCTCTGGAAGGTCTACCGGGAGTGGGAATGAGCAGTTCTTC
size: -
J: TRBJ2-1
V: TRBV7-2
D: -

CDR3: CASSADRANEQYF
DNA: TGTGCCAGCAGTGCCGACAGGGCTAACGAGCAGTACTTC
size: -
J: TRBJ2-7
V: TRBV2
D: TRBD1

CDR3: CASSLSTAKKKLFF
DNA: TGTGCCAGCAGTTTATCGACCGCGAAGAAAAAACTGTTTTTT
size: -
J: TRBJ1-4
V: TRBV28
D: -

CDR3: CASSFVMNTEAFF
DNA: TGCGCCAGCAGCTTCGTCATGAACACTGAAGCTTTCTTT
size: -
J: TRBJ1-1
V: TRBV5-1
D: -

CDR3: CASTKGQGISSTDTQYF
DNA: TGTGCCAGCACCAAAGGACAGGGGATTTCTAGCACAGATACGCAGTATTTT
size: -
J: TRBJ2-3
V: TRBV2
D: TRBD1

CDR3: CASSWLEGSVTETQYF
DNA: TGTGCCAGCAGTTGGCTCGAGGGAAGCGTCACGGAGACCCAGTACTTC
size: -
J: TRBJ2-5
V: TRBV28
D: -

CDR3: CASSVSRENTGELFF
DNA: TGTGCCAGCAGCGTCTCAAGGGAAAACACCGGGGAGCTGTTTTTT
size: once
J: TRBJ2-2
V: TRBV7-3
D: -

CDR3: CASSGPGTGGEKLFF
DNA: TGTGCCAGCAGTGGGCCCGGGACAGGGGGTGAAAAACTGTTTTTT
size: -
J: TRBJ1-4
V: TRBV6-1
D: TRBD1

CDR3: CSVDTGVVYGYTF
DNA: TGCAGCGTAGACACAGGGGTTGTCTATGGCTACACCTTC
size: -
J: TRBJ1-2
V: TRBV29-1
D: TRBD1

CDR3: CASSLGQIEAFF
DNA: TGTGCCAGCAGCCTGGGACAGATTGAAGCTTTCTTT
size: -
J: TRBJ1-1
V: TRBV7-2
D: TRBD1

CDR3: CASSGQSGSYNEQFF
DNA: TGTGCCAGCAGTGGCCAAAGCGGGAGTTACAATGAGCAGTTCTTC
size: -
J: TRBJ2-1
V: TRBV6-1
D: TRBD2

CDR3: CAWGNPDGYSYEQYF
DNA: TGTGCCTGGGGCAATCCGGACGGATACTCCTACGAGCAGTACTTC
size: -
J: TRBJ2-7
V: TRBV30
D: -

CDR3: CAGTKGAGANVLTF
DNA: TGTGCCGGAACGAAAGGGGCTGGGGCCAACGTCCTGACTTTC
size: -
J: TRBJ2-6
V: TRBV18
D: -

CDR3: CASNSREVGQPQHF
DNA: TGTGCCAGCAATTCCCGGGAGGTAGGTCAGCCCCAGCATTTT
size: -
J: TRBJ1-5
V: TRBV6-6
D: -

CDR3: CASSSPSLLNTEAFF
DNA: TGTGCCAGCAGTAGCCCGTCCCTACTAAACACTGAAGCTTTCTTT
size: -
J: TRBJ1-1
V: TRBV6-1
D: -

CDR3: CASSRVSGTGADTQYF
DNA: TGTGCCAGCAGCCGGGTATCCGGGACAGGTGCAGATACGCAGTATTTT
size: -
J: TRBJ2-3
V: TRBV6-6
D: TRBD1

CDR3: CSVREKPGLAEIDNEQFF
DNA: TGCAGCGTTCGTGAGAAGCCGGGACTAGCGGAGATAGACAATGAGCAGTTCTTC
size: -
J: TRBJ2-1
V: TRBV29-1
D: TRBD2

CDR3: CASSPGTAEAFF
DNA: TGTGCCAGCTCACCAGGGACGGCTGAAGCTTTCTTT
size: -
J: TRBJ1-1
V: TRBV18
D: -

CDR3: CASSPWQGGNTEAFF
DNA: TGTGCCAGCAGTCCCTGGCAGGGGGGGAACACTGAAGCTTTCTTT
size: -
J: TRBJ1-1
V: TRBV27
D: TRBD1

CDR3: CASSEGPGREQYF
DNA: TGTGCCAGCAGTGAAGGGCCAGGTCGCGAGCAGTACTTC
size: -
J: TRBJ2-7
V: TRBV2
D: -

CDR3: CASSVDSNSPLHF
DNA: TGTGCCAGCAGTGTGGACAGTAATTCACCCCTCCACTTT
size: few
J: TRBJ1-6
V: TRBV2
D: -

CDR3: CAWNRGLGTEAFF
DNA: TGTGCCTGGAATCGGGGGCTTGGGACTGAAGCTTTCTTT
size: -
J: TRBJ1-1
V: TRBV30
D: -

CDR3: CASSLVWDLKNIQYF
DNA: TGTGCCAGCAGCTTAGTGTGGGACCTAAAAAACATTCAGTACTTC
size: -
J: TRBJ2-4
V: TRBV7-2
D: -

CDR3: CASSFGRIETQYF
DNA: TGTGCCAGCAGCTTTGGACGAATAGAGACCCAGTACTTC
size: -
J: TRBJ2-5
V: TRBV2
D: -

CDR3: CASSFGTGNGYTF
DNA: TGCGCCAGCAGCTTTGGGACTGGTAATGGCTACACCTTC
size: -
J: TRBJ1-2
V: TRBV5-1
D: -

CDR3: CASSRQGAAYNEQFF
DNA: TGTGCCAGCTCACGACAGGGGGCGGCCTACAATGAGCAGTTCTTC
size: -
J: TRBJ2-1
V: TRBV18
D: TRBD1

CDR3: CASSVAPSNINEQFF
DNA: TGTGCCAGCAGCGTAGCCCCTAGTAACATCAATGAGCAGTTCTTC
size: -
J: TRBJ2-1
V: TRBV9
D: -

CDR3: CASTPGGGGSYEQYF
DNA: TGTGCCAGCACCCCAGGGGGCGGTGGCTCCTACGAGCAGTACTTC
size: once
J: TRBJ2-7
V: TRBV9
D: TRBD1

CDR3: CASSSAGGQETQYF
DNA: TGCGCCAGCAGCTCCGCGGGAGGGCAAGAGACCCAGTACTTC
size: once
J: TRBJ2-5
V: TRBV5-1
D: TRBD2